This T cell receptor (beta chain) originates from a study of cytomegalovirus exposure and HLA in healthy donors. For the study at large: The roughly 120 validation repertoires used the same platform as the roughly 670 first-cohort repertoires (as reported by a later analysis).

TCRdb's copy holds only in-frame clones and misses some; the assay was immunoSEQ multiplex PCR. The data hold about 150,000 clones, with about 89% observed a single time. The TCR was taken from a woman aged 18 to 35 in good health and CMV-seropositive. Sample: PBMCs.

Written as DNA, the CDR3 is TGTGCCAGCAGTTCCCTTAACGGCGGGACCCAGTACTTC. Its protein is CASSSLNGGTQYF. The chain links TRBV28 to TRBJ2-5, with D unresolved. Between the trimmed V and J ends, which lost 4 bases and 7 bases, there was a span of 13 bases. Germline V lookup: CDR1 MDHEN, CDR2 SYDVKM. The CDR3 extends over 13 amino acids.